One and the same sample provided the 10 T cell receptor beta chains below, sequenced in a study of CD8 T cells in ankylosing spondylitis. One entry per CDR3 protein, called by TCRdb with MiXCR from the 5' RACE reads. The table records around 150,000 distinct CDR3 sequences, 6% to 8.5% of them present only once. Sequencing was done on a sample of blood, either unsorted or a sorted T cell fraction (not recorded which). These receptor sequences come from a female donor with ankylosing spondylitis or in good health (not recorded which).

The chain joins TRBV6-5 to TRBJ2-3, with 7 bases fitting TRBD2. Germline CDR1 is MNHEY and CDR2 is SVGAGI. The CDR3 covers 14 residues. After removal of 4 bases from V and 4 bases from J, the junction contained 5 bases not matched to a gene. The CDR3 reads CASSFGGIADTQYF. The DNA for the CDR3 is TGTGCCAGCAGTTTCGGGGGGATTGCAGATACGCAGTATTTT.

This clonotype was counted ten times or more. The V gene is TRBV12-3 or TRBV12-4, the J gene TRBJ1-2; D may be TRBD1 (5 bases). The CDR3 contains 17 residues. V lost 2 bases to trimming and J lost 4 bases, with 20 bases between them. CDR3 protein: CASSLRVRDDFGYGYTF. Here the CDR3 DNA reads TGTGCCAGCAGTTTAAGGGTCAGGGATGATTTTGGCTATGGCTACACCTTC.

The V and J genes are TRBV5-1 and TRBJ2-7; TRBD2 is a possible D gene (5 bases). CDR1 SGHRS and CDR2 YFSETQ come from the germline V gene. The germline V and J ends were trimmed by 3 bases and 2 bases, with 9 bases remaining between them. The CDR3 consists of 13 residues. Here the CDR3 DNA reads TGCGCCAGCAGCTCGGGATCGGCCTACGAGCAGTACTTC. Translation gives CASSSGSAYEQYF.

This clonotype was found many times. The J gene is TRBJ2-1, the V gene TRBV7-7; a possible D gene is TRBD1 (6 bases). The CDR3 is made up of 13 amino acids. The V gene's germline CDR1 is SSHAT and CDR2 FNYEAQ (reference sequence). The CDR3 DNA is TGTGCTAGCCGGCCGCAGGGGAGCAATGAGCAGTTCTTC. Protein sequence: CASRPQGSNEQFF.

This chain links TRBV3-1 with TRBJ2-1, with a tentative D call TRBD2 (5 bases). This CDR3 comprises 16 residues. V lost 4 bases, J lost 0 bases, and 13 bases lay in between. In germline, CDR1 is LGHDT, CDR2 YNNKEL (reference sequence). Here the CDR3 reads CASSLMTGSSYNEQFF. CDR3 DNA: TGTGCCAGCAGCCTTATGACTGGGAGCTCCTACAATGAGCAGTTCTTC.

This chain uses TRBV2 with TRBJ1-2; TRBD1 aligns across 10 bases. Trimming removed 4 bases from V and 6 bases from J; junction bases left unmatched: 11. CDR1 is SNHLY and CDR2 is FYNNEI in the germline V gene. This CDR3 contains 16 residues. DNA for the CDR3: TGTGCCAGCAGTGCCTTAGGACAGGGGGACAGAGATGGCTACACCTTC. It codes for CASSALGQGDRDGYTF.

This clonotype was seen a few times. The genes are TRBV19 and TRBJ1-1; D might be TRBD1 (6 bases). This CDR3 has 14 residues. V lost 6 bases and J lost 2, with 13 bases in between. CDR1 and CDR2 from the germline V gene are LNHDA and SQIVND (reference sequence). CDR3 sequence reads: CASSITGINTEAFF. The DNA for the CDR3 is TGTGCCAGTAGCATTACAGGGATCAACACTGAAGCTTTCTTT.

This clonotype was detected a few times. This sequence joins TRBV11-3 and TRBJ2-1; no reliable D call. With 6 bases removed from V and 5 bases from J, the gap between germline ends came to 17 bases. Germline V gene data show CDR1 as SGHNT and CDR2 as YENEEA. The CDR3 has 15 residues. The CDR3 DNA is TGTGCCAGCAGGTCTGTAGGCCTCGAGAACAATGAGCAGTTCTTC. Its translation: CASRSVGLENNEQFF.

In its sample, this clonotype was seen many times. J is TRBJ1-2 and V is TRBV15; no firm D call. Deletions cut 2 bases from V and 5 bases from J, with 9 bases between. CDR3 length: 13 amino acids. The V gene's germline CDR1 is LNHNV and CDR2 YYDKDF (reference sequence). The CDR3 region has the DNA TGTGCCACCAGCAGATCGGACTTATATGGCTACACCTTC. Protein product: CATSRSDLYGYTF.

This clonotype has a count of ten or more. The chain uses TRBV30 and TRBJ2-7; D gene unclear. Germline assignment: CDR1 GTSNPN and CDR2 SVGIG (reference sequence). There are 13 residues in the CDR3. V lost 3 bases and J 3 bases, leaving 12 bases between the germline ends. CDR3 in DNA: TGTGCCTGGAGCGCTACAGTCTTCTACGAGCAGTACTTC. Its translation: CAWSATVFYEQYF.